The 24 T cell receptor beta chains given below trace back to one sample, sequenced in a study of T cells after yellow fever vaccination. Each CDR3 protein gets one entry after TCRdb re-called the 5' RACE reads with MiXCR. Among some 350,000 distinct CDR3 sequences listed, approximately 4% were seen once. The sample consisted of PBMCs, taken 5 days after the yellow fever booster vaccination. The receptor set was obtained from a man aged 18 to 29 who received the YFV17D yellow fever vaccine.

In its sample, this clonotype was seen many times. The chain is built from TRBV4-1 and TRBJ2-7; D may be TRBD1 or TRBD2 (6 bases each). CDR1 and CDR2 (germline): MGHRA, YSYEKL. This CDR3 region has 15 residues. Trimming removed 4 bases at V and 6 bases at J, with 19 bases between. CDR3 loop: CASSLDGLGGSEQYV. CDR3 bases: TGCGCCAGCAGCCTCGATGGACTGGGGGGCTCCGAGCAGTACGTC.

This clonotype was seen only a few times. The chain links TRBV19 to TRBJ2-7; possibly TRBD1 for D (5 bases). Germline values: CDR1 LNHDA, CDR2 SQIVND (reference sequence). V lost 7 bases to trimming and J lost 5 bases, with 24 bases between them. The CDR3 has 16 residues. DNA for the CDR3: TGTGCCAGTAAGGGTCGAGGAAACCCCCAAGGGGACGAGCAGTACTTC. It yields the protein CASKGRGNPQGDEQYF.

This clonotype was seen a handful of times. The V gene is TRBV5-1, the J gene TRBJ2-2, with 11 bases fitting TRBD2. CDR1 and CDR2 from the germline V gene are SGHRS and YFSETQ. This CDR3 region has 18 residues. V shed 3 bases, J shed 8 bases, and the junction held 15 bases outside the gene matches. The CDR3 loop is CASSYTGTSGPIGGELFF. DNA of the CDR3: TGCGCCAGCAGCTATACCGGGACTAGCGGCCCTATAGGAGGGGAGCTGTTTTTT. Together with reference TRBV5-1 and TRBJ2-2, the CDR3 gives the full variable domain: KAGVTQTPRYLIKTRGQQVTLSCSPISGHRSVSWYQQTPGQGLQFLFEYFSETQRNKGNFPGRFSGRQFSNSRSEMNVSTLELGDSALYLCASSYTGTSGPIGGELFFGEGSRLTVL.

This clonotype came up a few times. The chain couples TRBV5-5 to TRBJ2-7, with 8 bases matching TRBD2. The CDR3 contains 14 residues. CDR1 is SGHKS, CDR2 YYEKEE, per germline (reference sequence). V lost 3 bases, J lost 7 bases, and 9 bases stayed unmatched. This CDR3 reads CASSSSGGPGEQYF. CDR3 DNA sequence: TGTGCCAGCAGCTCCAGCGGGGGACCTGGGGAGCAGTACTTC.

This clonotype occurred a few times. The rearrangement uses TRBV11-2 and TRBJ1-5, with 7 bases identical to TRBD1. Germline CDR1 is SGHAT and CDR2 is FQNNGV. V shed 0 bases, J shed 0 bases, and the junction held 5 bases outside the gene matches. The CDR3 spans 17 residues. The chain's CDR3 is CASSLEPGGYSNQPQHF. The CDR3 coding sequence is TGTGCCAGCAGCTTAGAACCAGGGGGTTATAGCAATCAGCCCCAGCATTTT. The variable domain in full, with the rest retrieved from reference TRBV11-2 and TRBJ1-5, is EAGVAQSPRYKIIEKRQSVAFWCNPISGHATLYWYQQILGQGPKLLIQFQNNGVVDDSQLPKDRFSAERLKGVDSTLKIQPAKLEDSAVYLCASSLEPGGYSNQPQHFGDGTRLSIL.

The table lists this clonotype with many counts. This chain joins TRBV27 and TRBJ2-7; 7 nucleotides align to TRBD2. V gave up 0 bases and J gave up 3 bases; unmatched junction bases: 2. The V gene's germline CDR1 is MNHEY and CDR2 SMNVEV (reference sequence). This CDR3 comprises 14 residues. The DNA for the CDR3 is TGTGCCAGCAGTTTATCGGGGGGGGTCTACGAGCAGTACTTC. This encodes CASSLSGGVYEQYF.

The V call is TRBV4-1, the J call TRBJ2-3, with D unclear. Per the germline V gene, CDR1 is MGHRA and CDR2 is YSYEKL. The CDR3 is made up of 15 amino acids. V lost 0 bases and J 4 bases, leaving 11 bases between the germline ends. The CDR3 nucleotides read TGCGCCAGCAGCCAAGATTTGACCAAGCCAGATACGCAGTATTTT. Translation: CASSQDLTKPDTQYF.

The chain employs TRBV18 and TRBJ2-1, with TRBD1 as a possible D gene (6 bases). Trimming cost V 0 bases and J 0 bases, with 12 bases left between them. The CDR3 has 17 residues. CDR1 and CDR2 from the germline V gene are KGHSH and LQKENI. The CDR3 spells CASSPPRQGSSYNEQFF. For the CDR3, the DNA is TGTGCCAGCTCACCACCCAGGCAGGGGAGCTCCTACAATGAGCAGTTCTTC.

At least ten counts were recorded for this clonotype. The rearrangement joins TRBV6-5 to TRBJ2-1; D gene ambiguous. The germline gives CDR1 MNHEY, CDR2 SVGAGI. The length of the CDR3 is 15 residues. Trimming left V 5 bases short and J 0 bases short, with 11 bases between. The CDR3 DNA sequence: TGTGCCAGCAGTACCGACTGGAGCTCCTACAATGAGCAGTTCTTC. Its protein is CASSTDWSSYNEQFF.

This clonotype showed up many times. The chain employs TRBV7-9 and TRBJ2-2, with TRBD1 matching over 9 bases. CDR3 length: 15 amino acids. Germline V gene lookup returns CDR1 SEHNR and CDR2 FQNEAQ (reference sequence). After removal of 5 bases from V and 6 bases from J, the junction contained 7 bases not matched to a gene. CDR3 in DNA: TGTGCCAGCAGCCAACAGGGGGCGAGGTCCGGGGAGCTGTTTTTT. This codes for CASSQQGARSGELFF. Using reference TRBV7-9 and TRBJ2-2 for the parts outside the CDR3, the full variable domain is DTGVSQNPRHKITKRGQNVTFRCDPISEHNRLYWYRQTLGQGPEFLTYFQNEAQLEKSRLLSDRFSAERPKGSFSTLEIQRTEQGDSAMYLCASSQQGARSGELFFGEGSRLTVL.

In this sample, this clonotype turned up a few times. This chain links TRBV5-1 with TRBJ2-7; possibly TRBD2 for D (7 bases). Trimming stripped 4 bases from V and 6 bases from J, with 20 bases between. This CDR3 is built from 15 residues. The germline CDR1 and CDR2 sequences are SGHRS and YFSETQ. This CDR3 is CASSGRGLGAVEQYF. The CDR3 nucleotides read TGCGCCAGCAGCGGGAGGGGACTGGGGGCTGTCGAGCAGTACTTC.

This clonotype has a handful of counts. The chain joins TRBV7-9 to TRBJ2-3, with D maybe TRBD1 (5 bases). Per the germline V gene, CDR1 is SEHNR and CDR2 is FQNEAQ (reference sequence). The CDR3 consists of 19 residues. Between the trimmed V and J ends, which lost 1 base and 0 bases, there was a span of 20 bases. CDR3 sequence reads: CASSLGTIGLRLSTDTQYF. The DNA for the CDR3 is TGTGCCAGCAGCTTAGGGACAATAGGCCTCAGGCTTAGCACAGATACGCAGTATTTT.

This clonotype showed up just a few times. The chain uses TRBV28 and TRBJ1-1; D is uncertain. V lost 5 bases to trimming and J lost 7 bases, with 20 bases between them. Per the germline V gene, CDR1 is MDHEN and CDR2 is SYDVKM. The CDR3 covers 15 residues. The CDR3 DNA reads TGTGCCAGCAGTCTCCCAACACTAAGCAATGATGAAGCTTTCTTT. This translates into CASSLPTLSNDEAFF.

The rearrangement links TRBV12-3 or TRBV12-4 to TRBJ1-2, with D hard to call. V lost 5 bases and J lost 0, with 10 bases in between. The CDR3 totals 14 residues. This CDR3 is CASSPGNSNYGYTF. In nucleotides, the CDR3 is TGTGCCAGCAGTCCCGGGAATTCTAACTATGGCTACACCTTC.

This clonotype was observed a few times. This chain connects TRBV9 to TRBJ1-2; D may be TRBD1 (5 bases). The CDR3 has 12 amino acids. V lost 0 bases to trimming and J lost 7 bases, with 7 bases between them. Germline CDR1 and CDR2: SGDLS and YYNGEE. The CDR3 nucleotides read TGTGCCAGCAGCGTAGCTGGGGGTGGCTACACCTTC. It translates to CASSVAGGGYTF.

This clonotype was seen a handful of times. The CDR3 DNA sequence: TGTGCCATCAGTGATAAGGGTGGAAAGACCCAGTACTTC. This encodes CAISDKGGKTQYF. The gene calls are TRBV10-3 and TRBJ2-5; D remains ambiguous. V shed 3 bases and J shed 6 bases, with 11 bases lying between them. Germline CDR1 is ENHRY and CDR2 is SYGVKD. CDR3 size: 13 residues.

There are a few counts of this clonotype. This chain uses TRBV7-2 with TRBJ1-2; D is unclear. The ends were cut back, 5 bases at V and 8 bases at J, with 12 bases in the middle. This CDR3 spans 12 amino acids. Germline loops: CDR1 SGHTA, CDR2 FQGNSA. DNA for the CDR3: TGTGCCAGCAGCCCATTCGGCGAAGGCTACACCTTC. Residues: CASSPFGEGYTF.

The CDR3 DNA sequence: TGTGCCATCAGTGAGCGGGGGGAGACCGGGGAGCTGTTTTTT. Translation: CAISERGETGELFF. The chain uses TRBV10-3 and TRBJ2-2; 7 bases align to TRBD2. V shed 2 bases, J shed 5 bases, and the junction held 2 bases outside the gene matches. The CDR3 has 14 residues. Germline-derived CDR1 and CDR2 are ENHRY and SYGVKD.

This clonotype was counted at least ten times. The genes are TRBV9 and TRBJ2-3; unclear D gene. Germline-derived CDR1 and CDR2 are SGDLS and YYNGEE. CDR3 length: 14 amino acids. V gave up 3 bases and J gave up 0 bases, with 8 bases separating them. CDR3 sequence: CASSAMESTDTQYF. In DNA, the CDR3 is TGTGCCAGCAGCGCGATGGAAAGCACAGATACGCAGTATTTT.

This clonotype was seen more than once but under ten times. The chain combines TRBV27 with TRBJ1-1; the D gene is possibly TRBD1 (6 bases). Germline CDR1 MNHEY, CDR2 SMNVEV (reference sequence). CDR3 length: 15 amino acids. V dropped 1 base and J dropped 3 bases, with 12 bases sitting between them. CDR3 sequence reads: CASSLYTGLDTEAFF. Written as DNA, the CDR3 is TGTGCCAGCAGTTTATACACAGGGTTGGACACTGAAGCTTTCTTT.

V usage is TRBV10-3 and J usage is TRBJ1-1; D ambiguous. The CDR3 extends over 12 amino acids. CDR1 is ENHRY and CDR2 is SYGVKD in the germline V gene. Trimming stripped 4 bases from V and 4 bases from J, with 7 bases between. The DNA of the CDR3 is TGTGCCATCAGTGGCGGGAGCACTGAAGCTTTCTTT. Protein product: CAISGGSTEAFF.

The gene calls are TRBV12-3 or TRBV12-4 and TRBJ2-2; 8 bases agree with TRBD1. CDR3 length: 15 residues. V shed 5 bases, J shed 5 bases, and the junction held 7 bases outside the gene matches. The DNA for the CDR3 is TGTGCCAGCAGTCCCTGGACAGGGAGGACCGGGGAGCTGTTTTTT. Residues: CASSPWTGRTGELFF.

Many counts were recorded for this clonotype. CDR3 DNA: TGTGCCAGCAGCCGCTACAGGGGCATGTATGGCTACACCTTC. It yields the protein CASSRYRGMYGYTF. The chain is built from TRBV12-3 or TRBV12-4 and TRBJ1-2; 7 positions agree with TRBD1. The CDR3 length is 14 residues. Trimming took 6 bases from V and 5 from J; bases not matched to a gene: 9.

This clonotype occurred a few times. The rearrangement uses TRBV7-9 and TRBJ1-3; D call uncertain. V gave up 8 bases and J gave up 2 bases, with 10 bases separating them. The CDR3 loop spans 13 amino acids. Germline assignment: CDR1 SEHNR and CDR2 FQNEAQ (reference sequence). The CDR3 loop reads CASDAGTGNTIYF. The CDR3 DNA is TGTGCCAGCGATGCAGGCACTGGAAACACCATATATTTT.